The 19 T cell receptor beta chains below come from one sample, sequenced in a study of T cell responses to AZD1222 COVID-19 vaccine. Assay used: immunoSEQ multiplex PCR; TCRdb lists only in-frame clones, some missing. The sample yields 150,000 or so clones, 80% to 95% seen once. This specimen was peripheral blood, taken on day 0 of MenACWY control vaccination. The receptor source for this set is an adult in good health.

The gene calls are TRBV6-1 and TRBJ2-2; 8 nucleotides line up with TRBD1. V shed 3 bases, J shed 0 bases, and the junction held 3 bases outside the gene matches. This CDR3 spans 16 amino acids. Germline V CDR1 and CDR2: MNHNS, SASEGT. The CDR3 loop reads CASSEPTGANTGELFF. CDR3 nucleotide sequence: TGTGCCAGCAGTGAGCCGACAGGGGCGAACACCGGGGAGCTGTTTTTT.

This clone appeared once. The chain couples TRBV11-1 to TRBJ1-4; no definite D call. From germline, CDR1 is SGHAT and CDR2 FQDESV (reference sequence). The CDR3 totals 18 residues. V lost 0 bases, J lost 0 bases, and 14 bases lay in between. The CDR3: CASSLALGRGSTNEKLFF. DNA of the CDR3: TGTGCCAGCAGCTTAGCGCTGGGCAGAGGCTCAACTAATGAAAAACTGTTTTTT.

The CDR3 DNA reads as TGTGCCAGCTCACTGACTGTAGGGGCGAGTCAGCCCCAGCATTTT. Its translation: CASSLTVGASQPQHF. The chain has TRBV18 and TRBJ1-5, with a tentative D call TRBD1 (5 bases). CDR1 KGHSH and CDR2 LQKENI come from the germline V gene. The V and J ends lost 4 bases and 6 bases respectively, with 16 bases between them. The CDR3 runs to 15 residues.

The chain has TRBV28 and TRBJ1-5; D not resolved. Germline V lookup: CDR1 MDHEN, CDR2 SYDVKM. The ends were cut back, 5 bases at V and 0 bases at J, with 14 bases in the middle. This CDR3 is built from 16 residues. In DNA, the CDR3 is TGTGCCAGCAGTCCCCAAACCGAATATAGCAATCAGCCCCAGCATTTT. Encoded protein: CASSPQTEYSNQPQHF.

The chain combines TRBV6-1 with TRBJ2-1; 7 bases are a match to TRBD1. The J segment lost 5 bases and the V segment lost 2 bases, leaving 9 bases of the junction unmatched. CDR1 and CDR2 (germline): MNHNS, SASEGT. This CDR3 has 16 amino acids. The CDR3 is CASSELWGQIHNEQFF. As DNA, the CDR3 is TGTGCCAGCAGTGAATTGTGGGGACAGATCCACAATGAGCAGTTCTTC.

The genes are TRBV24-1 and TRBJ1-2, with 9 bases fitting TRBD1. This CDR3 region has 15 residues. In germline, CDR1 is KGHDR, CDR2 SFDVKD. V shed 3 bases, J shed 7 bases, and the junction held 8 bases outside the gene matches. The CDR3 protein is CATSDVTGGVSGYTF. For the CDR3, the DNA is TGTGCCACCAGTGATGTTACAGGGGGCGTTAGTGGCTACACCTTC.

The chain is built from TRBV5-1 and TRBJ2-7; TRBD1 matches at 8 bases. The CDR3 spans 15 residues. V dropped 3 bases and J dropped 4; count of bases not matched to a gene: 9. CDR1 is SGHRS, CDR2 YFSETQ, per germline. CDR3 nucleotide sequence: TGCGCCAGCAGCTCCTTGAAGACAGGGGAATACGAGCAGTACTTC. It is translated as CASSSLKTGEYEQYF. Full variable domain (missing parts from reference TRBV5-1 and TRBJ2-7): KAGVTQTPRYLIKTRGQQVTLSCSPISGHRSVSWYQQTPGQGLQFLFEYFSETQRNKGNFPGRFSGRQFSNSRSEMNVSTLELGDSALYLCASSSLKTGEYEQYFGPGTRLTVT.

The rearrangement links TRBV7-3 to TRBJ1-1; D may be TRBD1 (5 bases). CDR1 is SGHTA, CDR2 FQGTGA, per germline. The CDR3 is made up of 14 amino acids. V lost 5 bases to trimming and J lost 0 bases, with 10 bases between them. The CDR3 bases are TGTGCCAGCAGCGGACAACGCTTGAACACTGAAGCTTTCTTT. This translates into CASSGQRLNTEAFF.

This chain links TRBV24-1 with TRBJ2-7, with 10 bases aligning to TRBD2. Looked up from germline, CDR1 is KGHDR and CDR2 is SFDVKD. J was trimmed by 2 bases and V by 3 bases; bases with no gene match: 6. The CDR3 runs 16 residues. This chain's CDR3 is CATSDPMGLAPYEQYF. For the CDR3, the DNA is TGTGCCACCAGTGATCCGATGGGACTAGCGCCCTACGAGCAGTACTTC.

A note on this clone: Compared with germline, one end of the junction differs, possibly owing to a read error. J is TRBJ2-3 and V is TRBV7-8; TRBD2 agrees at 9 bases. The CDR3 totals 14 residues. Germline CDR1 SGHVS, CDR2 FQNEAQ. CDR3 coding DNA: TGTGCCAGCAGCCTAGCGGGAATCACAGATACGCAGTATTTT. This codes for CASSLAGITDTQYF.

The chain combines TRBV7-8 with TRBJ1-3; D uncertain. The CDR3 extends over 15 amino acids. V was pared by 5 bases and J by 2 bases, with 13 bases between. The germline gives CDR1 SGHVS, CDR2 FQNEAQ. The CDR3 spells CASSPDRSAGNTIYF. The CDR3, as DNA: TGTGCCAGCAGCCCAGATCGGAGCGCTGGAAACACCATATATTTT.

The chain recombines TRBV7-3 with TRBJ2-1; D perhaps matches TRBD1 (5 bases). The ends were cut back, 4 bases at V and 5 bases at J, with 6 bases in the middle. CDR1 SGHTA and CDR2 FQGTGA come from the germline V gene. This CDR3 contains 12 residues. The chain's CDR3 is CASSSTDNEQFF. In nucleotides, the CDR3 is TGTGCCAGCAGCTCGACAGACAATGAGCAGTTCTTC. Variable domain in full (rest from reference TRBV7-3 and TRBJ2-1): GAGVSQTPSNKVTEKGKYVELRCDPISGHTALYWYRQSLGQGPEFLIYFQGTGAADDSGLPNDRFFAVRPEGSVSTLKIQRTERGDSAVYLCASSSTDNEQFFGPGTRLTVL.

This chain connects TRBV20-1 to TRBJ1-5; D might be TRBD1 (5 bases). This CDR3 has 13 residues. Deletions cut 3 bases from V and 6 bases from J, with 12 bases between. Germline-derived CDR1 and CDR2 are DFQATT and SNEGSKA (reference sequence). For the CDR3, the DNA is TGCAGTGCTAGTATGGGGCTGGCTCAGCCCCAGCATTTT. Amino acid sequence: CSASMGLAQPQHF.

The chain couples TRBV30 to TRBJ1-1, with D possibly being TRBD1 (5 bases). The ends were cut back, 1 base at V and 4 bases at J, with 13 bases in the middle. From germline, CDR1 is GTSNPN and CDR2 SVGIG (reference sequence). CDR3 length equals 14 residues. This chain's CDR3 is CAWSALVRGTEAFF. Written as DNA, the CDR3 is TGTGCCTGGAGTGCGTTAGTGAGGGGCACTGAAGCTTTCTTT.

The chain couples TRBV13 to TRBJ1-2; D unclear. The CDR3 contains 15 residues. V lost 5 bases and J lost 3, with 16 bases in between. The germline gives CDR1 PRHDT, CDR2 FYEKMQ (reference sequence). The CDR3 here is CASSESGGRDYGYTF. The CDR3 region has the DNA TGTGCCAGCAGCGAAAGCGGAGGGCGGGACTATGGCTACACCTTC.

This sequence joins TRBV19 and TRBJ1-2, with a possible D match to TRBD1 (5 bases). The germline gives CDR1 LNHDA, CDR2 SQIVND (reference sequence). The CDR3 is 16 amino acids. V lost 4 bases and J lost 4, with 19 bases in between. CDR3 protein: CASSKFQAEGSYGYTF. CDR3 DNA sequence: TGTGCCAGTAGTAAGTTCCAGGCGGAGGGGTCCTATGGCTACACCTTC. Variable domain in full (rest from reference TRBV19 and TRBJ1-2): DGGITQSPKYLFRKEGQNVTLSCEQNLNHDAMYWYRQDPGQGLRLIYYSQIVNDFQKGDIAEGYSVSREKKESFPLTVTSAQKNPTAFYLCASSKFQAEGSYGYTFGSGTRLTVV.

CDR3 sequence reads: CASSSSTSPNNSPLHF. CDR3 nucleotides: TGCGCCAGCAGCTCGTCGACCTCGCCTAACAATTCACCCCTCCACTTT. The J gene is TRBJ1-6, the V gene TRBV5-1; D is uncertain. CDR3 length: 16 residues. The V end lost 3 bases, the J end lost 7 bases, and 17 bases lay between the germline ends. The germline CDR1 and CDR2 sequences are SGHRS and YFSETQ.

V is TRBV6-5 and J is TRBJ2-3; 7 nucleotides align to TRBD1. Germline V lookup: CDR1 MNHEY, CDR2 SVGAGI. The V segment lost 0 bases and the J segment 1 base; nucleotides outside the gene matches: 1. This CDR3 is built from 15 residues. Here the CDR3 DNA reads TGTGCCAGCAGTTACTCTCAGGGGGGCACAGATACGCAGTATTTT. Its protein is CASSYSQGGTDTQYF.

This chain connects TRBV7-8 to TRBJ1-1, with 9 nucleotides matching TRBD1. Germline CDR1 SGHVS, CDR2 FQNEAQ. The CDR3 spans 18 residues. V dropped 3 bases and J dropped 5; count of bases not matched to a gene: 16. DNA of the CDR3: TGTGCCAGCAGCTTCCCCTTGCGGCCGGGGACAGGGCAAACTGAAGCTTTCTTT. It translates to CASSFPLRPGTGQTEAFF.